These T cell receptor beta chains were read from a single sample in a study of spatial heterogeneity in lung cancer. Using its own MiXCR run on the 5' RACE reads, TCRdb lists one record per CDR3 protein. This table holds around 9,700 distinct CDR3 sequences, approximately 25% found once. The input for sequencing was PBMCs, taken at surgery. Receptor source: a female donor with early-stage non-small cell lung cancer. CDR3s include the opening cysteine and the closing phenylalanine or tryptophan. Size is stated for part of the rows, as once, few or many counts, or as a class when the clone is expanded.

V	J	size	CDR3
TRBV28	TRBJ1-1	medium-sized	CASTLRRTPNTEAFF
TRBV28	TRBJ1-5	many	CASKQGDQPQHF
TRBV27	TRBJ2-5	.	CASSLGQGTQYF
TRBV28	TRBJ1-5	.	CASTTGANQPQHF
TRBV9	TRBJ2-3	medium-sized	CASSVGGADTQYF
TRBV5-5	TRBJ1-1	.	CASSSESGSLNTEAFF
TRBV12-3/TRBV12-4	TRBJ1-5	.	CASSRNTGPQHF
TRBV27	TRBJ2-7	.	CASSSPSGTSLQYF
TRBV5-1	TRBJ1-4	few	CASSFGQGMVEKLFF
TRBV7-9	TRBJ2-3	few	CASSKSGTSKSTDTQYF
TRBV7-8	TRBJ2-7	few	CASSSQVNTYEQYF
TRBV6-6	TRBJ1-1	.	CASTMDRLHTEAFF
TRBV9	TRBJ2-7	.	CASSSRRSSYEQYF
TRBV11-2	TRBJ2-7	.	CASSLRLAYTYEQYF
TRBV27	TRBJ1-4	.	CASSSQGVDEKLFF
TRBV7-9	TRBJ2-1	medium-sized	CASSSGRTGNYNEQFF
TRBV5-1	TRBJ2-1	few	CASSLATTSGTYNEQFF
TRBV18	TRBJ1-1	few	CASSAGQGITEAFF
TRBV3-1	TRBJ1-5	few	CASSQDPPTGDVQPQHF
TRBV5-1	TRBJ2-2	.	CASSLGVTGELFF
TRBV6-2/TRBV6-3	TRBJ1-5	many	CASSYGGTSNQPQHF
TRBV12-3/TRBV12-4	TRBJ1-2	medium-sized	CASSRRDRGRGYTF
TRBV7-8	TRBJ1-4	.	CASSPRGEGNEKLFF
TRBV28	TRBJ2-5	.	CASSPSLGEETQYF